This TCR beta chain was obtained from a study of blood T cell repertoires in COVID-19 (dated by TCRdb to 2019 to 2021). For context, the study as a whole: Collaborator samples came from the United States, Italy and Spain and covered acute and convalescent phases of COVID-19. Where HLA class I and class II types were available, the types were taken from metadata supplied by the sample provider, not from assay-based typing. The repertoires were released in a freely available public database intended as a resource for research on the immune response to SARS-CoV-2. The sample metadata nearly always contained a de-identified subject ID, COVID-19 status, age in years and sex. Subjects who had been exposed to COVID-19, were actively infected with it, or had recovered from it provided the deeply sampled blood TCRbeta repertoires that made up the dataset. The samples were drawn from the first 160 participants of the ongoing ImmuneRACE study and from 950 to 1,500 subjects provided by 6 global collaborators. The material from the prospective study consisted of cDNA or gDNA derived from T cells, B-cell-depleted T cells, or PBMCs.

The immunoSEQ Assay, a bias-controlled multiplex PCR, was used to amplify TCRbeta CDR3 regions from genomic DNA. In the source study's methods: Nucleated cell counts per sample were estimated from amplification of reference gene primers within the assay. Sequence reads were collapsed and filtered to measure the absolute abundance of every unique TCRbeta CDR3 rearrangement. For each sample, productive Simpson clonality was calculated as the square root of Simpson's diversity index across productive rearrangements. The source is immuneACCESS, and TCRdb retained only in-frame sequences with V and J called. Part of the clones is not carried over; for the studies checked, unresolved V genes explain less than half of this, and the remainder is unexplained. That table is the source of V, J and clone size, and D and trimming were worked out from the DNA. In all, the sample holds approximately 90,000 clones, and roughly 90% of those were seen once. Of the sample, about 5% is held by the ten largest clones.

The CDR1 and CDR2 encoded by the germline V gene (reference sequence) are SGHNT and YYREEE. The CDR3 goes from the cysteine to the phenylalanine over 16 residues. Left in the record is the CDR3 DNA by itself, 48 bases read in frame from the first base. Trimming takes 4 bases from V and 0 bases from J, and the germline ends sit 17 bases apart. The paper as a whole reports these results and caveats: The amount of clinical and demographic metadata varied by source and participant and was provided uncurated.

One collaborating source in Seattle enrolled patients while the patients were actively infected and followed the patients over time throughout the course of disease. The collaborating institutions used their own protocols to collect whole blood in K2EDTA tubes. For TCRbeta analysis, collaborators shipped samples in one of three forms: frozen whole blood, isolated PBMCs, or DNA extracted from either of those sample types. A note on this clone: This clone's antigen is unknown. Nothing much larger sits one base from this clone, and base qualities are not available.

Sequencing used peripheral blood. This receptor chain uses TRBV5-4 and TRBJ2-7, with TRBD1 tentatively as D gene (6 bases match). This TCR was sampled from a man in his sixties with COVID-19, enrolled during active disease. The nucleotide sequence is given as TGTGCCAGCAGCCCATCATTTGCAGGGGCCTCCTACGAGCAGTACTTC. Its translation reads: CASSPSFAGASYEQYF. Extended through the reference TRBV5-4 and TRBJ2-7 proteins, this CDR3 yields the full variable domain: ETGVTQSPTHLIKTRGQQVTLRCSSQSGHNTVSWYQQALGQGPQFIFQYYREEENGRGNFPPRFSGLQFPNYSSELNVNALELDDSALYLCASSPSFAGASYEQYFGPGTRLTVT.